The present TCR beta chain was sequenced within a study of identical twins. Overall study findings and caveats: For zero-insertion analyses, partial confounding could come from invariant MAIT and iNKT cells. Donors were not followed over many years; analysis was cross-sectional.

MiXCR, run by TCRdb on the 5' RACE reads, gives a single entry per CDR3 protein. The sample includes approximately 620,000 distinct CDR3 sequences, over 8.5% seen only once; the top ten take around 0.98%. Germline assignment: CDR1 SGHDN and CDR2 FVKESK. The CDR3 totals 14 residues. V was shortened by 4 bases and J by 6 bases, with 16 bases between the two germline ends. On this clonotype: What it binds is not known.

Separately, the same data were catalogued under a study of yellow fever vaccine responses in identical twins.

The sequenced sample was PBMCs. The receptor was isolated from a woman between 18 and 29 years old in good health. V is TRBV14 and J is TRBJ2-7; TRBD1 might be the D (7 bases). The CDR3 sequence is CASSLLRGVAEQYF. For the CDR3, the DNA is TGTGCCAGCAGCCTCCTCAGGGGGGTGGCCGAGCAGTACTTC.